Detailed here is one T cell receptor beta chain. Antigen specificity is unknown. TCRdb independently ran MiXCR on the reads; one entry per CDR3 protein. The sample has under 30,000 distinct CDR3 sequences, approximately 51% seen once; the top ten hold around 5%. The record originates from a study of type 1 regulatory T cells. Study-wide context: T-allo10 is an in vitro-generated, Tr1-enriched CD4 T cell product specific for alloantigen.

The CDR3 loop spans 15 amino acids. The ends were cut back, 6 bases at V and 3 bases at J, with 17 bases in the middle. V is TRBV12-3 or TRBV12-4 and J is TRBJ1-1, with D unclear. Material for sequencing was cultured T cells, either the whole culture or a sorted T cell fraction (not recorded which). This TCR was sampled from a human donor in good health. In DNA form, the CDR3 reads TGTGCCAGCAGGAAGGTGGTAGGGCGGGACACTGAAGCTTTCTTT. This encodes CASRKVVGRDTEAFF.